These 27 T cell receptor beta chains were all obtained from the same sample, sequenced in a study of tumor-infiltrating lymphocytes in primary liver carcinoma. The input was roughly 0.5 ug total RNA; TCR beta cDNA was made from it with a constant-region primer. ARM-PCR was slightly modified, and three nested multiplex PCR rounds with it gave rise to the TCR beta libraries. Two initial PCR rounds of around 9 cycles each paired TRBV1-TRBV30 forward primers with a C-beta reverse primer. MiXCR was run by TCRdb on the multiplex PCR reads, yielding one entry per CDR3 protein. This sample has more than 60,000 distinct CDR3 sequences, with approximately 70% found just once. Joint extraction of RNA and DNA used roughly 20-33 mg of bulk tissue that was unsorted. The sequenced sample consisted of liver tumor tissue from sampling region 4. The sample's subset: tumor region T4, right-lateral pole. The receptors shown here come from a man aged 40-50 years with primary liver carcinoma and hepatitis B virus infection.

This chain joins TRBV6-2 or TRBV6-3 and TRBJ2-1; 10 bases are a match to TRBD2. Germline CDR1 and CDR2: MNHEY and SVGEGT. The CDR3 covers 13 residues. Trimming at V came to 10 bases and at J to 6 bases, leaving 6 bases not matched to a gene. The DNA for the CDR3 is TGTGCCAACACTGCTAGCGGGAGCAATGAGCAGTTCTTC. It specifies CANTASGSNEQFF.

Judged by abundance, this clonotype is medium-sized. The J gene is TRBJ2-2, the V gene TRBV4-2; D remains unclear. The CDR3 is 15 amino acids. Germline V gene lookup returns CDR1 LGHNA and CDR2 YNFKEQ. The V gene lost 0 bases and the J gene lost 2 bases, with 7 bases spanning the gap. The CDR3 reads CASSQELGNTGELFF. The CDR3 region has the DNA TGTGCCAGCAGCCAAGAGCTGGGAAACACCGGGGAGCTGTTTTTT.

This clonotype was detected only a few times. At one end the junction does not follow the germline gene, possibly because of a read error. The chain recombines TRBV2 with TRBJ2-1; 10 bases map to TRBD2. The CDR3 runs to 15 residues. Germline CDR1 SNHLY, CDR2 FYNNEI. DNA of the CDR3: TGTGCCAGCAGAGAAGCGGGACTAGCGAGGAATGAGCAGTTCTTC. Residues: CASREAGLARNEQFF.

This clonotype was counted between two and nine times. The chain links TRBV19 to TRBJ2-3; D ambiguous. The CDR3 is made up of 12 amino acids. The V end was cut by 8 bases, the J end by 6 bases, with 12 bases between. The germline V gene has CDR1 LNHDA and CDR2 SQIVND (reference sequence). The CDR3 DNA follows: TGTGCCAGTCGACGGTCCGGGGATACGCAGTATTTT. It is translated as CASRRSGDTQYF. Using reference TRBV19 and TRBJ2-3 for the parts outside the CDR3, the full variable domain is DGGITQSPKYLFRKEGQNVTLSCEQNLNHDAMYWYRQDPGQGLRLIYYSQIVNDFQKGDIAEGYSVSREKKESFPLTVTSAQKNPTAFYLCASRRSGDTQYFGPGTRLTVL.

This clonotype was seen once. An end of the junction does not agree with germline; a read error may underlie this. This chain uses TRBV30 with TRBJ2-3; 9 bases fit TRBD1. The germline V gene has CDR1 GTSNPN and CDR2 SVGIG (reference sequence). The CDR3 runs 13 residues. In DNA form, the CDR3 reads TGTGCCTGCGACAGGGGGAGCATAGATACGCAGTATTTT. Translating gives CACDRGSIDTQYF.

This clonotype was seen repeatedly, ten times or more. This rearrangement joins TRBV6-1 to TRBJ2-6; TRBD1 matches at 9 bases. Germline V gene lookup returns CDR1 MNHNS and CDR2 SASEGT. The junction had 7 bases not matched to a gene; V was cut back by 8 bases and J by 2 bases. This CDR3 is built from 16 residues. The CDR3 loop is CASVPGQGPGANVLTF. The CDR3 DNA is TGTGCCAGCGTACCGGGACAGGGACCTGGGGCCAACGTCCTGACTTTC.

V is TRBV29-1 and J is TRBJ1-1; perhaps TRBD1 as D (6 bases). From germline, CDR1 is SQVTM and CDR2 ANQGSEA. The ends were cut back, 6 bases at V and 1 base at J, with 12 bases in the middle. The CDR3 contains 13 residues. CDR3 region: CSVSGARNTEAFF. CDR3 coding DNA: TGCAGCGTCTCAGGGGCTAGGAACACTGAAGCTTTCTTT.

In this sample, this clonotype turned up many times. No conserved phenylalanine or tryptophan is present at the end of the CDR3, so a read error is the likely explanation. Because the CDR3's place on the DNA is in doubt, the DNA is left out and the CDR3 is given as listed by TCRdb. This chain uses TRBV11-2 with TRBJ2-7; the DNA was not compared with TRBD1, the D call given in the table. Germline V gives CDR1 SGHAT, CDR2 FQNNGV. The CDR3 spans 15 amino acids, including both terminal residues. CDR3 in amino acids: CASSLRWTGENEQYS.

Only a few counts were recorded for this clonotype. Just one base apart from a much larger clone, this may be a read error. The genes are TRBV6-1 and TRBJ1-4; D not certain. Germline CDR1 MNHNS, CDR2 SASEGT. The CDR3 is made up of 13 amino acids. V gave up 5 bases and J gave up 5 bases, with 9 bases separating them. The CDR3 sequence: CASSYLENEKLFF. In nucleotides, the CDR3 is TGTGCCAGCAGTTACTTAGAGAATGAAAAACTGTTTTTT.

This clonotype has only a few counts. A much larger clone is a single base away; this may be a read error. The chain links TRBV12-3 or TRBV12-4 to TRBJ1-1; 9 bases match TRBD1. The J segment lost 5 bases and the V segment lost 2 bases, leaving 3 bases of the junction unmatched. The CDR3 loop spans 14 amino acids. The CDR3 DNA reads as TGTGCCAGCAGTTTACAGGGGACAGGGACTGAAGCTTTCTTT. It codes for CASSLQGTGTEAFF.

As to this clonotype: Its ends do not fully match the called genes, so a read error is possible. The V gene is TRBV13, the J gene TRBJ2-5; a weak D match, TRBD2 (6 bases). This CDR3 contains 14 residues. Germline V CDR1 and CDR2: PRHDT, FYEKMQ (reference sequence). CDR3 in amino acids: CASSLGAGREIQYF. In nucleotides, the CDR3 is TGTGCCAGCAGCTTAGGCGCGGGCCGGGAGATCCAGTACTTC.

With respect to this clonotype: A much larger clone is a single base away; this may be a read error. CDR3 DNA sequence: TGCTCCAGCAGCTTTCGATCCCCCCAGCAGTACTTC. Protein: CSSSFRSPQQYF. The chain combines TRBV5-1 with TRBJ2-7; D gene ambiguous. Germline V gene data show CDR1 as SGHRS and CDR2 as YFSETQ. The CDR3 has 12 amino acids.

Notes on this clonotype: Relative to the germline gene, one junction end is altered; a read error may explain this. J is TRBJ1-2 and V is TRBV6-5, with D uncertain. CDR1 is MNHEY and CDR2 is SVGAGI in the germline V gene. CDR3 length: 15 residues. This CDR3 reads CANSYSPLSNYSYTF. In nucleotides, the CDR3 is TGTGCCAACAGTTATTCACCACTTTCCAACTATAGCTACACCTTC.

With respect to this clonotype: The CDR3 end shows no conserved phenylalanine or tryptophan, and so a read error is likely. The V and J genes are TRBV7-2 and TRBJ2-2; 8 nucleotides line up with TRBD2. V dropped 3 bases and J dropped 2; count of bases not matched to a gene: 8. Germline V gene lookup returns CDR1 SGHTA and CDR2 FQGNSA. This CDR3 has 17 amino acids. CDR3 in amino acids: CASSFYGGLANTGELFS. DNA for the CDR3: TGTGCCAGCAGCTTTTACGGAGGACTAGCTAACACCGGGGAGCTGTTTTCT.

This clonotype was found a few times. A much larger clone lies one base from this, so it may be a read error. This chain links TRBV7-9 with TRBJ2-1; no firm D call. Germline-derived CDR1 and CDR2 are SEHNR and FQNEAQ (reference sequence). The CDR3 runs 13 residues. The ends were cut back, 7 bases at V and 2 bases at J, with 9 bases in the middle. Here the CDR3 reads CASTPVPYNEQFF. The CDR3 DNA reads as TGTGCCAGCACCCCCGTGCCCTACAATGAGCAGTTCTTC.

The rearrangement links TRBV19 to TRBJ1-5; possibly TRBD1 for D (5 bases). The CDR3 extends over 14 amino acids. Germline values: CDR1 LNHDA, CDR2 SQIVND (reference sequence). V shed 7 bases and J shed 3 bases, with 13 bases lying between them. For the CDR3, the DNA is TGTGCCAGTAAAAACAGGCAAGTCAATCAGCCCCAGCATTTT. This sequence encodes CASKNRQVNQPQHF.

On this clonotype: A much larger clone lies a single base off, so this may be a read error. The chain combines TRBV12-3 or TRBV12-4 with TRBJ1-2, with D possibly matching TRBD1 (5 bases). This CDR3 is built from 13 residues. This CDR3 is CAGSLGLHYGYTF. CDR3 DNA sequence: TGTGCCGGCAGTTTGGGACTTCACTATGGCTACACCTTC.

Concerning this clonotype itself: The junction and the germline gene differ at one end; a read error may be behind it. The J gene is TRBJ2-3, the V gene TRBV11-2; TRBD2 matches 9 bases. The CDR3 is made up of 16 amino acids. Germline assignment: CDR1 SGHAT and CDR2 FQNNGV. CDR3 protein: CASSLAEGGRADAQSF. The CDR3 DNA reads TGTGCCAGCAGCCTAGCGGAGGGCGGGAGGGCAGATGCGCAGTCTTTT. The variable domain in full, completed from reference TRBV11-2 and TRBJ2-3, reads EAGVAQSPRYKIIEKRQSVAFWCNPISGHATLYWYQQILGQGPKLLIQFQNNGVVDDSQLPKDRFSAERLKGVDSTLKIQPAKLEDSAVYLCASSLAEGGRADAQSFGPGTRLTVL.

This clonotype was recorded at least ten times. The CDR3 protein is CASSFRGGGNQPQHF. As DNA, the CDR3 is TGTGCCAGCAGTTTCAGGGGTGGGGGCAATCAGCCCCAGCATTTT. The gene calls are TRBV28 and TRBJ1-5; D is possibly TRBD1 (6 bases). Germline-derived CDR1 and CDR2 are MDHEN and SYDVKM. V was shortened by 3 bases and J by 2 bases, with 11 bases between the two germline ends. The CDR3 runs 15 residues.

A word on this clonotype: The conserved phenylalanine or tryptophan is not found at the CDR3 terminus, so this likely reflects a read error. The gene calls are TRBV5-4 and TRBJ2-7; D uncertain. Germline lookup yields CDR1 SGHNT and CDR2 YYREEE (reference sequence). The CDR3 has 14 residues. The CDR3, as DNA: TGTGTCAGCAGCTTGGTAGCTAGTCTCCACGAGCAGTACATC. This codes for CVSSLVASLHEQYI.

In the case of this clonotype: An end of the junction does not agree with germline; a read error may underlie this. This chain joins TRBV10-1 and TRBJ2-1; the match to TRBD2 covers 8 bases. Germline V gene data show CDR1 as WNHNN and CDR2 as SYGVQD (reference sequence). The CDR3 sequence is 20 residues long. The CDR3 loop is CSSSERLGGLTSETINEQFF. For the CDR3, the DNA is TGCTCCAGCAGTGAGAGGTTGGGGGGCCTGACTAGCGAGACTATTAATGAGCAGTTCTTC.

Only one count was recorded for this clonotype. The rearrangement uses TRBV12-3 or TRBV12-4 and TRBJ2-3; TRBD2 matches 9 bases. Germline trimming cut 5 bases from V and 9 bases from J; bases unmatched to any gene: 24. The CDR3 length is 19 residues. The CDR3 loop reads CASSQDGYSSGRSLDTQYF. DNA for the CDR3: TGTGCCAGCAGTCAGGACGGATACTCCAGCGGGAGGTCCCTAGACACGCAGTATTTT.

On this clonotype itself: An end of the junction does not agree with germline; a read error may underlie this. The rearrangement joins TRBV6-1 to TRBJ2-1, with D hard to call. This CDR3 has 12 residues. Germline V CDR1 and CDR2: MNHNS, SASEGT. The CDR3 nucleotides are TGTGCCAGCAGTGCAACCTACAATGAGCAATTCTTC. Its protein is CASSATYNEQFF.

To note about this clonotype: Relative to the germline gene, one junction end is altered; a read error may explain this. The gene calls are TRBV11-2 and TRBJ1-4; D is perhaps TRBD1 (5 bases). The CDR3 is 14 residues long. CDR1 is SGHAT, CDR2 FQNNGV, per germline. The CDR3 here is CASSLDVGDEKLSF. The CDR3 bases are TGTGCCAGCAGCTTGGATGTTGGGGACGAAAAACTGTCTTTT.

This clonotype has at least ten counts. The gene calls are TRBV12-3 or TRBV12-4 and TRBJ2-1; 8 positions agree with TRBD1. V shed 9 bases, J shed 3 bases, and the junction held 1 base outside the gene matches. The CDR3 sequence is 12 residues long. The CDR3 region is CASGQGYNEQFF. Written as DNA, the CDR3 is TGTGCCAGTGGACAGGGCTACAATGAGCAGTTCTTC.

As for this clonotype: In this CDR3 the conserved last residue, phenylalanine or tryptophan, is missing, so a read error is likely. The chain links TRBV6-5 to TRBJ1-6; the D is unclear. The germline CDR1 and CDR2 sequences are MNHEY and SVGAGI. V was pared by 9 bases and J by 11 bases, with 17 bases between. This CDR3 contains 13 residues. The chain's CDR3 is CASSLALRAPLHY. DNA for the CDR3: TGTGCCAGTTCTCTGGCCCTTAGGGCACCCCTCCACTAT.

Regarding this clonotype: This may be a read error: a much more frequent sequence differs by one nucleotide. The chain joins TRBV28 to TRBJ2-1; 7 bases agree with TRBD2. The germline V gene has CDR1 MDHEN and CDR2 SYDVKM. The CDR3 spans 15 residues. Unmatched junction bases numbered 7, after V lost 5 bases and J lost 3 bases. DNA of the CDR3: TGTGCCAGCAGTCCGGGAGCGGGAAGCTACAATGAGCAGTTCTTC. Encoded protein: CASSPGAGSYNEQFF.